The text below deals with one TCR beta chain. The target antigen is unknown. Second-dose groups at about 4 or about 12 weeks were pooled. Germline CDR1 is SGHAT and CDR2 is FQNNGV. Trimming shortened V by 2 bases and J by 1 base, and 11 bases separated the two germline ends. This CDR3 has 15 residues. This specimen comes from a study of T cell responses to AZD1222 COVID-19 vaccine. Study-wide results and limits: The number of AZD1222 recipients seropositive at baseline was only five to seven.

This table comes from immunoSEQ multiplex PCR, and its TCRdb copy is limited to in-frame clones, with some not included. The top ten hold 3% to 3.5% of the sample, which has around 150,000 clones, around 90% seen once. The material sequenced was peripheral blood, taken 28 days after the second AZD1222 dose. This chain links TRBV11-2 with TRBJ1-1; D is possibly TRBD1 (5 bases). The sequence was obtained from an adult who received the AZD1222 COVID-19 vaccine. The DNA for the CDR3 is TGTGCCAGCAGCTTATGGGGGGGTGCGAACACTGAAGCTTTCTTT. Its protein product is CASSLWGGANTEAFF.